This TCR beta chain was captured in a study of T-cell reconstitution after alpha-beta-depleted transplantation in children. For TCRbeta, the library was prepared with unique molecular identifiers. TCRdb itself ran the PCR reads through MiXCR, one entry per CDR3 protein. The sample lists about 230,000 distinct CDR3 sequences, more than 7.5% occurring once. On this clonotype: A much larger clone differs by one base, so this may be a read error.

CDR3 length: 12 residues. Germline V lookup: CDR1 LNHNV, CDR2 YYDKDF (reference sequence). This material consisted of PBMCs from the stem cell graft donor, taken from the stem cell graft. J is TRBJ1-5 and V is TRBV15; D uncertain. This receptor was identified in a human donor who donated a stem cell graft to a child with SCID. CDR3 residues: CATSKSTQPQHF. The CDR3 DNA is TGTGCCACCTCCAAGAGCACTCAGCCCCAGCATTTT.